The T cell receptor (beta chain) described here comes from a study of T-cell memory formation after mild COVID-19. From the 5' RACE reads, TCRdb called clonotypes with MiXCR, one entry per CDR3 protein. The sample contains about 130,000 distinct CDR3 sequences, roughly 6% of which appear only once. The V gene lost 0 bases and the J gene lost 1 base, with 10 bases spanning the gap. CDR1 and CDR2 (germline): SGHRS, YFSETQ. The CDR3 spans 16 residues. The sequenced sample was PBMCs or a T cell subset sorted from them (not recorded which). The TCR was taken from an adult woman who had mild COVID-19 (a few samples of this study predate the infection). Cell type and time point are not known. The rearrangement uses TRBV5-1 and TRBJ1-4, with D perhaps matching TRBD1 (5 bases). The CDR3, as DNA: TGCGCCAGCAGCTTGGACCTCGGGGGAACTAATGAAAAACTGTTTTTT. It encodes CASSLDLGGTNEKLFF.